One sample yielded the 15 T cell receptor beta chains listed below, sequenced in a study of blood T cell repertoires in COVID-19. TCRdb keeps only in-frame clones here, not all; method: immunoSEQ multiplex PCR. The sample holds 150,000 to 200,000 clones; just under 90% are singletons and the top ten take approximately 4%. The specimen was peripheral blood. The source of these receptors is a man between 18 and 35 years old with active or convalescent COVID-19.

The V gene is TRBV6-5, the J gene TRBJ2-7; D is unresolved. Germline values: CDR1 MNHEY, CDR2 SVGAGI. The V and J ends lost 5 bases and 4 bases respectively, with 6 bases between them. The CDR3 has 11 amino acids. CDR3 sequence (DNA): TGTGCCAGCAGTCAACAGTACGAGCAGTACTTC. Translation gives CASSQQYEQYF.

The rearrangement uses TRBV12-3 or TRBV12-4 and TRBJ1-2; D is undetermined. V gave up 3 bases and J gave up 7 bases, with 12 bases separating them. The CDR3 is 13 residues long. CDR3 bases: TGTGCCAGCAGTTTGAGCAGAGGGTTTGGCTACACCTTC. Encoded protein: CASSLSRGFGYTF.

The gene calls are TRBV7-2 and TRBJ2-7; 15 bases are a match to TRBD2. Germline-derived CDR1 and CDR2 are SGHTA and FQGNSA. The CDR3 sequence is 19 residues long. J lost 1 base, V lost 1 base, and 8 bases had no gene match. CDR3 region: CASSLVGLAGGRVSYEQYF. DNA of the CDR3: TGTGCCAGCAGCTTAGTGGGACTAGCGGGAGGAAGGGTGTCCTACGAGCAGTACTTC.

This sequence joins TRBV3-1 (or the pseudogene TRBV3-2) and TRBJ2-5; D possibly corresponds to TRBD1 (6 bases). This CDR3 has 16 residues. Trimming pared 0 bases from V and 3 bases from J, leaving 14 bases between. Germline V gene lookup returns CDR1 LGHDT and CDR2 YNNKEL (reference sequence). CDR3 DNA sequence: TGTGCCAGCAGCCAAGATTACCTGGACAGCGAAGAGACCCAGTACTTC. This translates into CASSQDYLDSEETQYF.

The chain uses TRBV5-6 and TRBJ2-7, with TRBD1 matching 8 bases. The CDR3 is 13 amino acids. Germline V gene lookup returns CDR1 SGHDT and CDR2 YYEEEE. J was trimmed by 10 bases and V by 5 bases; bases with no gene match: 11. As DNA, the CDR3 is TGTGCCAGCAGTTCTGGACAGGGTACTTCACAGTACTTC. Residues: CASSSGQGTSQYF.

The chain links TRBV24-1 to TRBJ1-5; 7 bases line up with TRBD1. The J segment lost 6 bases and the V segment lost 4 bases, leaving 8 bases of the junction unmatched. The CDR3 consists of 15 residues. The germline V gene has CDR1 KGHDR and CDR2 SFDVKD. CDR3: CATSDTRRGLQPQHF. CDR3 DNA sequence: TGTGCCACCAGTGACACCCGAAGGGGGCTTCAGCCCCAGCATTTT.

This clone was detected only once. This chain uses TRBV7-6 with TRBJ2-2; the match to TRBD1 covers 7 bases. V lost 4 bases, J lost 0 bases, and 8 bases stayed unmatched. Germline assignment: CDR1 SGHVS and CDR2 FNYEAQ. This CDR3 has 17 residues. The CDR3 here is CASSSDRANSNTGELFF. In nucleotides, the CDR3 is TGTGCCAGCAGCTCCGACAGGGCCAACTCGAACACCGGGGAGCTGTTTTTT.

The chain links TRBV6-5 to TRBJ1-4; 8 bases are shared with TRBD1. The CDR3 contains 14 residues. V shed 5 bases and J 6 bases; nucleotides not matched to a gene: 5. CDR1 is MNHEY, CDR2 SVGAGI, per germline. The chain's CDR3 is CASSTGTGHEKLFF. The CDR3 bases are TGTGCCAGCAGTACCGGGACAGGCCATGAAAAACTGTTTTTT.

The chain links TRBV7-9 to TRBJ2-1; possible D gene TRBD1, 6 bases. V dropped 2 bases and J dropped 14 bases, with 13 bases sitting between them. CDR1 SEHNR and CDR2 FQNEAQ come from the germline V gene (reference sequence). This CDR3 is built from 12 residues. CDR3: CASSLTAGEKFF. CDR3 nucleotides: TGTGCCAGCAGCTTAACGGCAGGGGAGAAGTTCTTC.

The V and J genes are TRBV7-2 and TRBJ2-7, with TRBD2 identical over 13 bases. The CDR3 has 18 residues. Germline V CDR1 and CDR2: SGHTA, FQGNSA. With 1 base clipped from V and 6 bases from J, the junction kept 12 bases outside the gene matches. The CDR3 reads CASSLVVPLAGGPGEQYF. The CDR3, as DNA: TGTGCCAGCAGCTTAGTCGTTCCACTAGCGGGAGGGCCGGGCGAGCAGTACTTC.

This clone is a singleton in its sample. V gene TRBV29-1 combines with J gene TRBJ2-7; a weak D match, TRBD1 (7 bases). The V end was cut by 1 base, the J end by 2 bases, with 12 bases between. CDR1 SQVTM and CDR2 ANQGSEA come from the germline V gene. The CDR3 spans 14 residues. CDR3 DNA sequence: TGCAGCGTTGAAGTGTCAGGGGGGACCTACGAGCAGTACTTC. This codes for CSVEVSGGTYEQYF.

The chain joins TRBV28 to TRBJ2-1, with unresolved D. The germline V gene encodes CDR1 MDHEN and CDR2 SYDVKM. V dropped 5 bases and J dropped 3 bases, with 11 bases sitting between them. This CDR3 is 14 amino acids long. The chain's CDR3 is CASSAPASYNEQFF. CDR3 in DNA: TGTGCCAGCAGTGCCCCCGCCAGCTACAATGAGCAGTTCTTC.

The rearrangement joins TRBV19 to TRBJ2-3; TRBD2 aligns across 11 bases. The germline V gene encodes CDR1 LNHDA and CDR2 SQIVND (reference sequence). Unmatched junction bases numbered 0, after V lost 1 base and J lost 9 bases. The CDR3 covers 13 residues. The CDR3 DNA follows: TGTGCCAGTAGTATAGGGACTAGCGGGACGCAGTATTTT. This encodes CASSIGTSGTQYF.

This clone occurred once. The chain couples TRBV11-2 to TRBJ2-7; no clear D gene. CDR3 length equals 14 residues. Germline CDR1 SGHAT, CDR2 FQNNGV. Trimming shortened V by 3 bases and J by 3 bases, and 12 bases separated the two germline ends. CDR3 region: CASSFGAGDYEQYV. CDR3 in DNA: TGTGCCAGCAGCTTTGGCGCCGGAGACTACGAGCAGTACGTC.

The chain joins TRBV4-2 to TRBJ1-3; D possibly corresponds to TRBD1 (5 bases). Germline V gene lookup returns CDR1 LGHNA and CDR2 YNFKEQ. V lost 0 bases and J 0 bases, leaving 12 bases between the germline ends. The CDR3 has 17 amino acids. The CDR3 sequence is CASSQEGADSSGNTIYF. DNA of the CDR3: TGTGCCAGCAGCCAAGAAGGGGCCGATAGCTCTGGAAACACCATATATTTT.